The present T cell receptor beta chain was sequenced within a study of blood T cell repertoires in COVID-19 (dated by TCRdb to about 2020). Describing the broader study: Samples covering the acute and convalescent phases of COVID-19 were provided by collaborators in the United States, Italy and Spain. The repertoires were released in a freely available public database meant as a resource for research on the immune response to SARS-CoV-2. The dataset comprised deeply sampled blood TCRbeta repertoires from subjects exposed to, actively infected with, or recovered from COVID-19. The sample metadata nearly always contained a de-identified subject ID, COVID-19 status, age in years and sex. Where HLA class I and class II types were available, the types were taken from metadata supplied by the sample provider, not from assay-based typing. Samples were obtained from the ongoing ImmuneRACE study (first 160 participants) and from about 1,300 subjects provided by 6 global collaborators. The prospective study material was composed of cDNA or gDNA derived from T cells, B-cell-depleted T cells, or PBMCs. The full study reports these points: How much clinical and demographic metadata was included differed by source and by participant, and the metadata was provided uncurated.

Germline trimming amounts to 3 bases on V and 12 bases on J, with 8 as the count of junction bases outside the gene matches. Including cysteine and phenylalanine, the CDR3 has 15 amino acids. The read is trimmed to its CDR3 DNA, 45 bases read in frame from base 1. The germline V gene specifies LGHNA as CDR1 and YSLEER as CDR2. The immunoSEQ Assay, a bias-controlled multiplex PCR, was used to amplify TCRbeta CDR3 regions from genomic DNA. The paper's data handling went like this. The number of nucleated cells in each sample was estimated from the amplification of reference gene primers within the assay. To quantify the absolute abundance of each unique TCRbeta CDR3 rearrangement, sequence reads were collapsed and filtered. For each sample, productive Simpson clonality was calculated as the square root of Simpson's diversity index over productive rearrangements. TCRdb took over this immuneACCESS table, retaining in-frame rearrangements with V and J assigned. Such tables are incomplete; in checked studies, under half of the missing clones stem from an unresolved V gene, and the remainder is unexplained. D and trimming come from the DNA, and the V and J calls and clone size come from that table. Here the sample has about 160,000 clones; more than 80% occur a single time. The ten largest clones take up approximately 2.8% of the sample.

In regard to this clone: Its cognate antigen has yet to be identified. The sample holds no much larger clone one base away, and base qualities are not on file.

Whole blood was collected in K2EDTA tubes by collaborating institutions according to the institutions' own protocols. For TCRbeta analysis, collaborator samples were shipped as frozen whole blood, as isolated PBMCs, or as DNA extracted from either sample type. The TCR comes from a man between 60 and 75 years old with acute or convalescent COVID-19. The sample consisted of peripheral blood. In this chain, TRBV4-3 is recombined with TRBJ2-1; 13 bases in the middle match TRBD2. The DNA reads as follows: TGCGCCAGCAGCCAGGGACTAGCGGGGCCAGGGGGGCAGTTCTTC. It codes for CASSQGLAGPGGQFF.